These 10 T cell receptor beta chains share one sample of origin, sequenced in a study of blood T cell repertoires in COVID-19. The table came from immunoSEQ multiplex PCR; TCRdb's copy has only in-frame clones and leaves some out. Of 75,000 to 100,000 clones in the sample, about 83% were seen once. Source material: peripheral blood. These receptors were taken from a woman of 80 years or more with acute or convalescent COVID-19.

With regard to this clone: Other DNA sequences in the same sample also yield this CDR3. The gene calls are TRBV19 and TRBJ2-1; 7 bases agree with TRBD2. The CDR3 has 15 amino acids. J gave up 1 base and V 1 base, and 1 base lay outside the gene matches. Germline-derived CDR1 and CDR2 are LNHDA and SQIVND (reference sequence). CDR3 nucleotide sequence: TGTGCCAGTAGTATAGGGCGGGGGTCCTACAATGAGCAGTTCTTC. Its protein is CASSIGRGSYNEQFF.

The genes are TRBV18 and TRBJ2-3; weak D call: TRBD1 (6 bases). The germline V gene has CDR1 KGHSH and CDR2 LQKENI. V was clipped by 2 bases and J by 4 bases, with 7 bases between them. The CDR3 loop spans 13 amino acids. CDR3 DNA sequence: TGTGCCAGCTCACCAGGGGGCTCAGATACGCAGTATTTT. Translating it yields CASSPGGSDTQYF. Filled out from reference TRBV18 and TRBJ2-3, the complete variable domain reads NAGVMQNPRHLVRRRGQEARLRCSPMKGHSHVYWYRQLPEEGLKFMVYLQKENIIDESGMPKERFSAEFPKEGPSILRIQQVVRGDSAAYFCASSPGGSDTQYFGPGTRLTVL.

The V and J genes are TRBV3-1 (or the pseudogene TRBV3-2) and TRBJ2-7, with 9 bases matching TRBD2. Germline CDR1 LGHDT, CDR2 YNNKEL (reference sequence). This CDR3 is built from 16 residues. The ends lost 0 bases at V and 4 bases at J; junction bases unmatched: 7. The CDR3 DNA sequence: TGTGCCAGCAGCCAAGATCAAGGCGGGAGGGGGTACGAGCAGTACTTC. This gives the protein CASSQDQGGRGYEQYF.

The table lists this clone with a few counts. The chain carries TRBV6-5 and TRBJ1-6; TRBD1 matches at 7 bases. This CDR3 has 14 residues. Germline assignment: CDR1 MNHEY and CDR2 SVGAGI. J lost 7 bases, V lost 6 bases, and 6 bases had no gene match. The CDR3 spells CASSSDRPNSPLHF. In DNA, the CDR3 is TGTGCCAGCAGCTCGGACAGGCCCAATTCACCCCTCCACTTT.

J is TRBJ1-5 and V is TRBV3-1 (or the pseudogene TRBV3-2), with unresolved D. With 1 base removed from V and 3 bases from J, the gap between germline ends came to 10 bases. The germline CDR1 and CDR2 sequences are LGHDT and YNNKEL (reference sequence). The CDR3 covers 15 residues. CDR3 region: CASSQGQSFNQPQHF. CDR3 DNA sequence: TGTGCCAGCAGCCAAGGGCAGTCCTTCAATCAGCCCCAGCATTTT.

The rearrangement uses TRBV5-1 and TRBJ1-3; 7 bases map to TRBD1. V dropped 7 bases and J dropped 3; count of bases not matched to a gene: 10. Germline V gene sequence: CDR1 SGHRS, CDR2 YFSETQ. This CDR3 is built from 15 residues. CDR3 sequence (DNA): TGCGCCAGCCAATCTACAGGGGCGGATGGAAACACCATATATTTT. Translated, it gives CASQSTGADGNTIYF.

The chain couples TRBV27 to TRBJ1-3, with D perhaps TRBD1 (6 bases). The CDR3 runs 15 residues. CDR1 and CDR2 (germline): MNHEY, SMNVEV (reference sequence). Trimming left V 2 bases short and J 0 bases short, with 8 bases between. The CDR3: CASSLQGNSGNTIYF. In nucleotides, the CDR3 is TGTGCCAGCAGTTTACAGGGGAACTCTGGAAACACCATATATTTT.

V gene TRBV24-1 combines with J gene TRBJ2-1; TRBD2 is a possible D gene (5 bases). The CDR3 is made up of 13 amino acids. The V end lost 6 bases, the J end lost 4 bases, and 9 bases lay between the germline ends. Germline loops: CDR1 KGHDR, CDR2 SFDVKD. The CDR3 DNA reads TGTGCCACCAGTTCGAGGACTTACAATGAGCAGTTCTTC. Protein: CATSSRTYNEQFF.

This sequence joins TRBV4-2 and TRBJ2-2, with 7 positions matching TRBD2. With 0 bases clipped from V and 5 bases from J, the junction kept 6 bases outside the gene matches. CDR3 length: 16 residues. Per the germline V gene, CDR1 is LGHNA and CDR2 is YNFKEQ. The CDR3, as DNA: TGTGCCAGCAGCCAAGATCAAGCGGGATGGACCGGGGAGCTGTTTTTT. Translating gives CASSQDQAGWTGELFF.

This clone appeared a few times. The chain is built from TRBV18 and TRBJ2-2; D is ambiguous. The CDR3 is 13 amino acids. Trimming stripped 0 bases from V and 4 bases from J, with 3 bases between. Germline V gene sequence: CDR1 KGHSH, CDR2 LQKENI. This CDR3 is CASSPPSTGELFF. Written as DNA, the CDR3 is TGTGCCAGCTCACCACCCAGCACCGGGGAGCTGTTTTTT.